These T cell receptor beta chains were read from a single sample in a study of blood T cells in healthy people across ages. TCRdb reprocessed the 5' RACE reads via MiXCR and lists one record per CDR3 protein. The sample lists some 1.5 million distinct CDR3 sequences, roughly 28% occurring once. What was sequenced was blood. The source is a woman aged 25 to 39 in good health. Each CDR3 is given without its conserved first and last residue.

v_gene	j_gene	CDR3aa
TRBV6-6	TRBJ2-1	AGSGTLGKEQF
TRBV19	TRBJ2-5	ASSINRNQETQY
TRBV7-2	TRBJ2-7	ASSRDRFSYEQY
TRBV27	TRBJ2-3	ASSRGQGYRTDTQY
TRBV7-9	TRBJ2-3	ASSPGTIETDTQY
TRBV7-9	TRBJ2-1	AGSLADNEQF
TRBV12-3/TRBV12-4	TRBJ2-3	AVREGPADTQY
TRBV28	TRBJ1-1	ASSLSRESEAF
TRBV18	TRBJ2-1	ASSPTTALSYNEQF
TRBV6-4	TRBJ2-1	ASSRLAGGIGEQF
TRBV21-1	TRBJ2-7	ASSKPDRKHYEQY